This T cell receptor beta chain was observed in a study of blood T cell repertoires in COVID-19. Study summary: Whether acute or convalescent, the COVID-19 samples came from the United States, Italy and Spain. T cells, B-cell-depleted T cells, or PBMCs supplied cDNA or gDNA.

Germline CDR1 reads LGHDT; CDR2 reads YNNKEL (reference sequence). This CDR3 has 17 residues. Deletions cut 4 bases from V and 3 bases from J, with 18 bases between. In the study's own analysis: The assay estimated nucleated cells by amplifying reference gene primers. Generated by immunoSEQ multiplex PCR, the TCRdb table keeps only in-frame clones and is missing some. That table is the source of V, J and clone size, and D and trimming were worked out from the DNA. The sample lists 430,000 or so clones; 70% to 90% were seen once. The chain links TRBV3-1 (or the pseudogene TRBV3-2) to TRBJ2-2; no firm D call. Sequenced input: PBMCs or T cells enriched from blood (not recorded which). This receptor was taken from a woman aged 18-30 years who had been exposed to COVID-19. The CDR3 DNA follows: TGTGCCAGCAGCCGCGTAGCAAGGTCTTTTGACACCGGGGAGCTGTTTTTT. It yields the protein CASSRVARSFDTGELFF.